Presented here are 16 T cell receptor beta chains from one specimen sequenced in a study of blood T cell repertoires in COVID-19. This table comes from immunoSEQ multiplex PCR, and its TCRdb copy is limited to in-frame clones, with some not included. Here the sample spans 150,000 to 160,000 clones, approximately 80% being singletons. Sequencing was performed on peripheral blood. All receptors derive from a woman aged 60-75 years with COVID-19, enrolled during active disease.

The rearrangement links TRBV5-1 to TRBJ2-1; no firm D call. CDR1 SGHRS and CDR2 YFSETQ come from the germline V gene. The CDR3 totals 11 residues. The germline V and J ends were trimmed by 3 bases and 10 bases, with 8 bases remaining between them. DNA for the CDR3: TGCGCCAGCAGCTCTGACTGGGAGCAGTTCTTC. Protein sequence: CASSSDWEQFF.

This clone was seen at least ten times. This sequence joins TRBV15 and TRBJ2-1, with 7 positions matching TRBD1. Germline V gene sequence: CDR1 LNHNV, CDR2 YYDKDF (reference sequence). V lost 8 bases to trimming and J lost 3 bases; unmatched junction nucleotides: 10. The CDR3 sequence is 15 residues long. The CDR3 bases are TGTGCCACCTCCGCGGAAGGGACAGTCTACAATGAGCAGTTCTTC. The encoded protein is CATSAEGTVYNEQFF.

This rearrangement joins TRBV7-9 to TRBJ1-5; D gene unclear. Trimming pared 2 bases from V and 2 bases from J, leaving 10 bases between. CDR3 length: 15 residues. CDR1 is SEHNR, CDR2 FQNEAQ, per germline (reference sequence). The chain's CDR3 is CASSLNSGGNQPQHF. CDR3 coding DNA: TGTGCCAGCAGCTTAAATAGCGGCGGCAATCAGCCCCAGCATTTT.

The J gene is TRBJ1-4, the V gene TRBV4-2; D is ambiguous. Germline-derived CDR1 and CDR2 are LGHNA and YNFKEQ. The CDR3 length is 15 residues. V dropped 2 bases and J dropped 0 bases, with 7 bases sitting between them. The CDR3 here is CASSQIGATNEKLFF. The CDR3 DNA reads as TGTGCCAGCAGCCAAATCGGTGCAACTAATGAAAAACTGTTTTTT.

This chain uses TRBV11-3 with TRBJ2-1; D remains unclear. This CDR3 is built from 14 residues. Germline CDR1 is SGHNT and CDR2 is YENEEA. V was shortened by 2 bases and J by 5 bases, with 10 bases between the two germline ends. The chain's CDR3 is CASSLTPTNNEQFF. The DNA of the CDR3 is TGTGCCAGCAGCTTAACCCCGACAAACAATGAGCAGTTCTTC.

The V and J genes are TRBV19 and TRBJ1-3; unclear D gene. V was cut by 3 bases and J by 0 bases, with 3 bases left in between. The V gene's germline CDR1 is LNHDA and CDR2 SQIVND (reference sequence). The CDR3 extends over 13 amino acids. CDR3: CASSIGSGNTIYF. As DNA, the CDR3 is TGTGCCAGTAGTATCGGCTCTGGAAACACCATATATTTT. Using reference TRBV19 and TRBJ1-3 for the parts outside the CDR3, the full variable domain is DGGITQSPKYLFRKEGQNVTLSCEQNLNHDAMYWYRQDPGQGLRLIYYSQIVNDFQKGDIAEGYSVSREKKESFPLTVTSAQKNPTAFYLCASSIGSGNTIYFGEGSWLTVV.

V is TRBV6-5 and J is TRBJ1-2; 8 bases align to TRBD1. Germline V gene data show CDR1 as MNHEY and CDR2 as SVGAGI. The CDR3 length is 14 residues. Trimming took 5 bases from V and 4 from J; bases not matched to a gene: 6. The CDR3 sequence is CASSRITGGYGYTF. CDR3 nucleotide sequence: TGTGCCAGCAGTCGGATAACAGGGGGCTATGGCTACACCTTC.

The chain employs TRBV5-1 and TRBJ2-3, with 7 bases identical to TRBD2. After removal of 3 bases from V and 3 bases from J, the junction contained 7 bases not matched to a gene. CDR3 length: 15 amino acids. Germline CDR1 and CDR2: SGHRS and YFSETQ. The CDR3 DNA sequence: TGCGCCAGCAGCTATCTAGCGGAGGGGACAGATACGCAGTATTTT. Amino acid sequence: CASSYLAEGTDTQYF.

This chain joins TRBV2 and TRBJ1-3; D possibly corresponds to TRBD1 (6 bases). Germline values: CDR1 SNHLY, CDR2 FYNNEI. With 8 bases removed from V and 3 bases from J, the gap between germline ends came to 17 bases. The CDR3 totals 15 residues. The CDR3 sequence: CASLQGTPDGNTIYF. The CDR3 coding sequence is TGTGCCAGCTTACAGGGAACTCCCGATGGAAACACCATATATTTT.

The chain carries TRBV7-9 and TRBJ2-1, with TRBD2 matching over 12 bases. Germline assignment: CDR1 SEHNR and CDR2 FQNEAQ (reference sequence). This CDR3 comprises 15 residues. With 6 bases clipped from V and 14 bases from J, the junction kept 14 bases outside the gene matches. CDR3 region: CASRATSGGPDRKFF. In DNA, the CDR3 is TGTGCCAGCAGAGCGACTAGCGGGGGCCCAGACAGAAAGTTCTTC.

This chain joins TRBV5-1 and TRBJ1-2; TRBD1 is a possible D gene (6 bases). The CDR3 is 17 residues long. From germline, CDR1 is SGHRS and CDR2 YFSETQ. Between the trimmed V and J ends, which lost 2 bases and 6 bases, there was a span of 23 bases. CDR3 bases: TGCGCCAGCAGCTTCAGTCCCCCACAGGGTGGTCTCGATGGCTACACCTTC. Encoded protein: CASSFSPPQGGLDGYTF.

The CDR3 sequence: CASSGSGSLSSDTQYF. CDR3 bases: TGCGCCAGCAGTGGATCTGGGAGTCTTAGTTCCGATACGCAGTATTTT. The chain has TRBV10-1 and TRBJ2-3, with a tentative D call TRBD2 (5 bases). Germline V gives CDR1 WNHNN, CDR2 SYGVQD (reference sequence). V lost 4 bases, J lost 6 bases, and 20 bases lay in between. This CDR3 contains 16 residues.

The V and J genes are TRBV19 and TRBJ1-1; 9 bases match TRBD1. Germline values: CDR1 LNHDA, CDR2 SQIVND (reference sequence). This CDR3 comprises 13 residues. V lost 9 bases to trimming and J lost 5 bases; unmatched junction nucleotides: 7. CDR3 region: CASGTGWRTEAFF. The CDR3 region has the DNA TGTGCCAGCGGGACAGGGTGGAGAACTGAAGCTTTCTTT.

This sequence joins TRBV5-1 and TRBJ2-2, with a tentative D call TRBD1 (6 bases). The CDR3 length is 15 residues. V was pared by 4 bases and J by 3 bases, with 13 bases between. In germline, CDR1 is SGHRS, CDR2 YFSETQ. CDR3 loop: CASSGRDIDTGELFF. CDR3 bases: TGCGCCAGCAGCGGCCGGGACATAGACACCGGGGAGCTGTTTTTT.

The rearrangement joins TRBV19 to TRBJ1-2, with TRBD1 matching 10 bases. The CDR3 is 12 amino acids. V gave up 10 bases and J gave up 7 bases; unmatched junction bases: 6. CDR1 LNHDA and CDR2 SQIVND come from the germline V gene (reference sequence). CDR3 nucleotide sequence: TGTGCCATCCGACAGGGGGCCTTTGGCTACACCTTC. Protein: CAIRQGAFGYTF.

V is TRBV18 and J is TRBJ1-2; 10 bases are shared with TRBD1. Trimming took 4 bases from V and 6 from J; bases not matched to a gene: 5. This CDR3 is built from 14 residues. The germline V gene has CDR1 KGHSH and CDR2 LQKENI. The CDR3 reads CASSLSGQGNGYTF. Here the CDR3 DNA reads TGTGCCAGCTCACTATCGGGACAGGGGAATGGCTACACCTTC.